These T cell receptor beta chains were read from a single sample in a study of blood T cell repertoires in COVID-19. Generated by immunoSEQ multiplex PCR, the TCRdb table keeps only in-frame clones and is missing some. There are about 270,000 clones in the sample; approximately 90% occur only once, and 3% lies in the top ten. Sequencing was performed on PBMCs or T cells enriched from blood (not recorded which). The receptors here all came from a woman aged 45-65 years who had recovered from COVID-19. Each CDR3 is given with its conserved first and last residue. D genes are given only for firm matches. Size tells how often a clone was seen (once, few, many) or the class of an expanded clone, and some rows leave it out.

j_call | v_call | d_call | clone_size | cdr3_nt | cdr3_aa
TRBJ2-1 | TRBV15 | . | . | TGTGCCACCTATGGGGGGGGCTCCGATAATGAGCAGTTCTTC | CATYGGGSDNEQFF
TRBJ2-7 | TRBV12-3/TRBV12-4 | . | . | TGTGCCAGCAGTCTCAGGGTTTCCTACGAGCAGTACTTC | CASSLRVSYEQYF
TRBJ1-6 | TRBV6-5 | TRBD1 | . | TGTGCCAGCAGTACCCACCTGGACAGGGACTCACCCCTCCACTTT | CASSTHLDRDSPLHF
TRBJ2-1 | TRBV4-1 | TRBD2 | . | TGCGCCAGCAGCCAAATAGCGGGAGACTCCTACAATGGAGAGCAGTTCTTC | CASSQIAGDSYNGEQFF
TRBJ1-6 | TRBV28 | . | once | TGTGCCAGCAGTTTGACAGGAGTGGGTTCACCCCTCCACTTT | CASSLTGVGSPLHF
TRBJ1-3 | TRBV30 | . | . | TGTGCCTGGTACCCGGACAGCCACTCTGGAAACACCATATATTTT | CAWYPDSHSGNTIYF
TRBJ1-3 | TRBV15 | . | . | TGTGCCACCAGCAGAGATGGGGGCAGGGAGGGGAGAAACACCATATATTTT | CATSRDGGREGRNTIYF
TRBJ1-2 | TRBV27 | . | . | TGTGCCAGCAGTTTAGAGGGAGGCTATGGCTACACCTTC | CASSLEGGYGYTF
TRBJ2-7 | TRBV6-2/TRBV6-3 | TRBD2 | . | TGTGCCAGCAGTTACTTCACTAGCGGGACCCACGAGCAGTACTTC | CASSYFTSGTHEQYF
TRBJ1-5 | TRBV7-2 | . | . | TGTGCCAGCAGCTCATACAGGAATCAGCCCCAGCATTTT | CASSSYRNQPQHF
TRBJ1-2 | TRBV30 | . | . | TGTGCCGCGGGGGGAGGAGGGGTAGGCTACACCTTC | CAAGGGGVGYTF
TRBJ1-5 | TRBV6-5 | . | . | TGTGCCAGCACAGGCCTATATAGCAATCAGCCCCAGCATTTT | CASTGLYSNQPQHF
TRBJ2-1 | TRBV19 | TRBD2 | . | TGTGCCAGTAGTATCCGGACTAGCAACCACAATGAGCAGTTCTTC | CASSIRTSNHNEQFF
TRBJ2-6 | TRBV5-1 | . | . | TGCGCCAGCAGCCCGGACGGACAATCTGGGGCCAACGTCCTGACTTTC | CASSPDGQSGANVLTF
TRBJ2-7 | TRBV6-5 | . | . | TGTGCCAGCAGTTATCCTCCTCGTGACGAGCAGTACTTC | CASSYPPRDEQYF
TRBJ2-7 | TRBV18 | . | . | TGTGCCAGCTCACCACCGTCGAAGAGCTCCTACGAGCAGTACTTC | CASSPPSKSSYEQYF
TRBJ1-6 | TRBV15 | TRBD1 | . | TGTGCCACCAGCAGAGAAGGGGGCGTCGGTAATTCACCCCTCCACTTT | CATSREGGVGNSPLHF
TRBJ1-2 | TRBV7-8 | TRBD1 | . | TGTGCCAGCAGCTCCGGACAGGGGGCGCGATATGGCTACACCTTC | CASSSGQGARYGYTF
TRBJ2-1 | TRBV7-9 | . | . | TGTGCCAGCAGCCTGGAGGCTTACAATGAGCAGTTCTTC | CASSLEAYNEQFF
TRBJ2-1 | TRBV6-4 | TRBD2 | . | TGTGCCAGCATTAACCCGGGACTACCGTCGGGGGAGCAGTTCTTC | CASINPGLPSGEQFF
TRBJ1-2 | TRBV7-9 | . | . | TGTGCCAGTGGGCGGGGCTCGGATGGCTACACCTTC | CASGRGSDGYTF
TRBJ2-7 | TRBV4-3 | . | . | TGCGCCAGCAGCCAAGAACTCGCTCCAGGGGACGAGCAGTACTTC | CASSQELAPGDEQYF
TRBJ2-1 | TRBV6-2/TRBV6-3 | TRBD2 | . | TGTGCCAGCAGTTACTTTGCTAGCGGGATTCCCCGATACAATGAGCAGTTCTTC | CASSYFASGIPRYNEQFF
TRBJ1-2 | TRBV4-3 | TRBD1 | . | TGCGCCAGCAGCCAAGATTATTTTCGACAGGGTGGTAATTATGGCTACACCTTC | CASSQDYFRQGGNYGYTF
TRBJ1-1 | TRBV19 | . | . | TGTGCCAGTGCCGTCAGGGTAGAAGCTTTCTTT | CASAVRVEAFF
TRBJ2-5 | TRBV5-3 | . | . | TGTGCCAGAAGCTTGGGGGACAAAGAGACCCAGTACTTC | CARSLGDKETQYF